A single sample is the source of the 29 T cell receptor beta chains below, sequenced in a study of blood T cell repertoires in COVID-19. Libraries were prepared by immunoSEQ multiplex PCR; TCRdb keeps only in-frame clonotypes and omits some of them. This repertoire shows about 140,000 clones, roughly 85% found once; its top ten account for 5% to 6%. Material: peripheral blood. These receptors all come from a human donor in a cohort sampled during active COVID-19.

The count of this clone is one. This chain uses TRBV7-6 with TRBJ2-7; possible D gene TRBD2, 5 bases. The CDR3 runs to 15 residues. Trimming pared 1 base from V and 1 base from J, leaving 11 bases between. Germline loops: CDR1 SGHVS, CDR2 FNYEAQ. CDR3: CASSLGGALSYEQYF. CDR3 bases: TGTGCCAGCAGCTTAGGGGGAGCCCTATCCTACGAGCAGTACTTC. The full variable domain, its missing parts supplied by reference TRBV7-6 and TRBJ2-7, is GAGVSQSPRYKVTKRGQDVALRCDPISGHVSLYWYRQALGQGPEFLTYFNYEAQQDKSGLPNDRFSAERPEGSISTLTIQRTEQRDSAMYRCASSLGGALSYEQYFGPGTRLTVT.

A single count supports this clone. V and J are TRBV28 and TRBJ2-7, with 10 bases matching TRBD1. The CDR3 is made up of 16 amino acids. CDR1 is MDHEN and CDR2 is SYDVKM in the germline V gene. V gave up 6 bases and J gave up 0 bases; unmatched junction bases: 8. CDR3 loop: CASSPGTGDGSYEQYF. The DNA of the CDR3 is TGTGCCAGCAGCCCCGGGACAGGGGATGGCTCCTACGAGCAGTACTTC.

This rearrangement joins TRBV7-3 to TRBJ2-2; TRBD2 aligns across 9 bases. Germline V gene lookup returns CDR1 SGHTA and CDR2 FQGTGA. V was pared by 5 bases and J by 6 bases, with 10 bases of the junction left unmatched. The CDR3 consists of 16 residues. CDR3 region: CASSPSQTSGSGELFF. DNA of the CDR3: TGTGCCAGCAGCCCCTCGCAGACTAGCGGTTCCGGGGAGCTGTTTTTT.

This chain joins TRBV6-6 and TRBJ2-5, with 7 bases matching TRBD2. The germline V gene has CDR1 MNHNY and CDR2 SVGAGI (reference sequence). This CDR3 has 13 amino acids. The trim removed 5 bases at V and 1 base at J, leaving 1 base unmatched. The CDR3 spells CASSGTIQETQYF. CDR3 in DNA: TGTGCCAGCAGTGGGACTATCCAAGAGACCCAGTACTTC.

This clone was recorded once. The chain combines TRBV27 with TRBJ2-6; D is perhaps TRBD1 (7 bases). CDR3 length: 16 residues. V was trimmed by 10 bases and J by 2 bases, leaving 18 bases between them. Germline CDR1 MNHEY, CDR2 SMNVEV (reference sequence). CDR3 loop: CATLPQGGTGANVLTF. For the CDR3, the DNA is TGTGCCACTTTACCTCAGGGGGGAACTGGGGCCAACGTCCTGACTTTC.

The V gene is TRBV6-6, the J gene TRBJ1-2, with D possibly TRBD1 on 5 matching bases. V was pared by 6 bases and J by 2 bases, with 13 bases between. CDR1 is MNHNY and CDR2 is SVGAGI in the germline V gene (reference sequence). The CDR3 sequence is 14 residues long. The CDR3 here is CASRQGQGNYGYTF. CDR3 nucleotide sequence: TGTGCCAGCAGACAAGGGCAGGGAAACTATGGCTACACCTTC.

The V call is TRBV6-6, the J call TRBJ1-2, with a tentative D call TRBD1 (5 bases). V lost 0 bases, J lost 4 bases, and 15 bases lay in between. CDR3 size: 16 residues. Germline V gene sequence: CDR1 MNHNY, CDR2 SVGAGI (reference sequence). CDR3 in DNA: TGTGCCAGCAGTTACTCGCGGCAGGGTGGCGCCTATGGCTACACCTTC. Translated: CASSYSRQGGAYGYTF.

This chain joins TRBV9 and TRBJ2-2; D may be TRBD2 (5 bases). The CDR3 is 16 amino acids. V was shortened by 4 bases and J by 0 bases, with 13 bases between the two germline ends. Per germline, CDR1 SGDLS and CDR2 YYNGEE. The CDR3 sequence: CASSPVEGSNTGELFF. DNA for the CDR3: TGTGCCAGCAGCCCAGTAGAGGGTTCGAACACCGGGGAGCTGTTTTTT.

V usage is TRBV6-5 and J usage is TRBJ2-2; 9 bases line up with TRBD1. CDR3 length: 15 amino acids. CDR1 is MNHEY, CDR2 SVGAGI, per germline. V shed 6 bases and J 3 bases; nucleotides not matched to a gene: 5. This chain's CDR3 is CASSRTGVDTGELFF. The CDR3 DNA reads as TGTGCCAGCAGCAGGACAGGGGTGGACACCGGGGAGCTGTTTTTT.

This clone was found once. The V call is TRBV5-8, the J call TRBJ2-7; TRBD1 is a possible D gene (6 bases). Germline CDR1 is SGHTS and CDR2 is YDEGEE. CDR3 length: 13 amino acids. V was cut by 5 bases and J by 2 bases, with 11 bases left in between. DNA of the CDR3: TGTGCCAGCAGGTTCAGGGGTGCCTACGAGCAGTACTTC. This translates into CASRFRGAYEQYF.

A few counts support this clone. V is TRBV19 and J is TRBJ2-2, with 9 bases that match TRBD1. The trim removed 5 bases at V and 6 bases at J, leaving 13 bases unmatched. The germline CDR1 and CDR2 sequences are LNHDA and SQIVND (reference sequence). CDR3 length: 17 residues. The CDR3 is CASSQRTGALIPGELFF. CDR3 bases: TGTGCCAGTAGTCAGAGGACAGGGGCTCTTATTCCCGGGGAGCTGTTTTTT.

The rearrangement uses TRBV6-6 and TRBJ2-7, with a tentative D call TRBD2 (6 bases). The V end was cut by 6 bases, the J end by 3 bases, with 15 bases between. Germline-derived CDR1 and CDR2 are MNHNY and SVGAGI (reference sequence). This CDR3 region has 14 residues. CDR3 nucleotide sequence: TGTGCCAGCAGGGGAAAGGGTAGCGGCTACGAGCAGTACTTC. This gives the protein CASRGKGSGYEQYF.

This chain links TRBV29-1 with TRBJ2-7, with TRBD1 matching 9 bases. The length of the CDR3 is 18 residues. Germline V lookup: CDR1 SQVTM, CDR2 ANQGSEA. The trim removed 1 base at V and 0 bases at J, leaving 13 bases unmatched. In DNA form, the CDR3 reads TGCAGCGTTGAAGGGCGGGACAGGGTTAGCAAGAGCTCCTACGAGCAGTACTTC. Its translation is CSVEGRDRVSKSSYEQYF.

This chain joins TRBV27 and TRBJ1-6, with TRBD1 matching 7 bases. The germline V gene encodes CDR1 MNHEY and CDR2 SMNVEV (reference sequence). The CDR3 runs to 14 residues. V trimming: 8 bases; J trimming: 7 bases; junction bases outside the gene matches: 8. CDR3 in DNA: TGTGCCAGCGGCCCGGGACAGACAAATTCACCCCTCCACTTT. It codes for CASGPGQTNSPLHF.

The gene calls are TRBV7-3 and TRBJ2-3, with 8 bases fitting TRBD2. This CDR3 is 15 amino acids long. V lost 2 bases, J lost 7 bases, and 8 bases stayed unmatched. The germline gives CDR1 SGHTA, CDR2 FQGTGA. DNA for the CDR3: TGTGCCAGCAGCTTAGCGGGGGGCGGCTTGAATACGCAGTATTTT. It specifies CASSLAGGGLNTQYF.

The rearrangement joins TRBV5-6 to TRBJ2-5; 13 bases map to TRBD2. This CDR3 spans 15 amino acids. With V trimmed by 4 bases and J by 4 bases, 4 bases remained unmatched. Germline V gene data show CDR1 as SGHDT and CDR2 as YYEEEE. DNA of the CDR3: TGTGCCAGCAGCCTTCGGACTAGCGGGAGAGAGACCCAGTACTTC. Its protein product is CASSLRTSGRETQYF.

The rearrangement links TRBV7-9 to TRBJ2-5; 8 bases map to TRBD2. Trimming took 2 bases from V and 0 from J; bases not matched to a gene: 8. Per the germline V gene, CDR1 is SEHNR and CDR2 is FQNEAQ (reference sequence). The CDR3 runs to 17 residues. CDR3 amino acids: CASSLLLPGGYQETQYF. The CDR3 coding sequence is TGTGCCAGCAGCTTACTTCTGCCGGGGGGGTACCAAGAGACCCAGTACTTC.

CDR3 coding DNA: TGTGCCAGCTGGGCCCCCCACCTTCCGTCGCTATCTAACTATGGCTACACCTTC. It encodes CASWAPHLPSLSNYGYTF. The chain employs TRBV6-4 and TRBJ1-2; D unclear. Trimming cost V 8 bases and J 0 bases, with 25 bases left between them. The CDR3 contains 18 residues. Germline V gives CDR1 MRHNA, CDR2 SNTAGT.

The rearrangement links TRBV7-6 to TRBJ1-2; no reliable D call. The CDR3 contains 15 residues. Germline loops: CDR1 SGHVS, CDR2 FNYEAQ. Trimming removed 5 bases from V and 5 bases from J, with 18 bases in between. The DNA for the CDR3 is TGTGCCAGCAGCCCTAGCTTTTCCCGAACATATGGCTACACCTTC. It specifies CASSPSFSRTYGYTF.

The rearrangement uses TRBV7-9 and TRBJ2-3; 8 bases line up with TRBD1. The CDR3 spans 15 residues. Germline trimming cut 5 bases from V and 6 bases from J; bases unmatched to any gene: 10. Germline V gene lookup returns CDR1 SEHNR and CDR2 FQNEAQ (reference sequence). CDR3 nucleotide sequence: TGTGCCAGCAGCCCGGACAGGGCTCAATGGGATACGCAGTATTTT. This codes for CASSPDRAQWDTQYF.

The rearrangement uses TRBV10-2 and TRBJ1-2; weak D call: TRBD1 (6 bases). The V and J ends lost 8 bases and 4 bases respectively, with 20 bases between them. CDR1 WSHSY and CDR2 SAAADI come from the germline V gene. CDR3 length equals 15 residues. Here the CDR3 DNA reads TGCGCCAGCGTTTTCGGGACACAGTCCTCCTATGGCTACACCTTC. Translating gives CASVFGTQSSYGYTF.

This chain links TRBV6-6 with TRBJ2-5, with TRBD1 identical over 10 bases. With V trimmed by 0 bases and J by 5 bases, 6 bases remained unmatched. The germline V gene has CDR1 MNHNY and CDR2 SVGAGI (reference sequence). This CDR3 is 16 amino acids long. This chain's CDR3 is CASSYSGTGAGETQYF. The CDR3 DNA is TGTGCCAGCAGTTACTCGGGGACAGGGGCGGGGGAGACCCAGTACTTC.

The chain links TRBV6-5 to TRBJ2-2; D is unresolved. V lost 9 bases to trimming and J lost 8 bases, with 19 bases between them. Germline lookup yields CDR1 MNHEY and CDR2 SVGAGI. The CDR3 covers 14 residues. In nucleotides, the CDR3 is TGTGCCAGTTGCCGAGCTGTCGGTGCTGGGGAGCTGTTTTTT. This gives the protein CASCRAVGAGELFF.

This clone has just one count. The chain carries TRBV6-6 and TRBJ1-4; 9 bases agree with TRBD1. The germline V gene encodes CDR1 MNHNY and CDR2 SVGAGI (reference sequence). The CDR3 totals 14 residues. Losses at the gene ends were 4 bases for V and 7 bases for J; bases not matched to a gene: 4. CDR3 coding DNA: TGTGCCAGCAGTTTACAGGGGGCTGGTGAAAAACTGTTTTTT. It codes for CASSLQGAGEKLFF.

The genes are TRBV28 and TRBJ1-2; unclear D gene. The CDR3 consists of 11 residues. The germline V gene encodes CDR1 MDHEN and CDR2 SYDVKM. The V and J ends lost 3 bases and 4 bases respectively, with 3 bases between them. CDR3: CASSFLYGYTF. The CDR3 nucleotides read TGTGCCAGCAGTTTCCTCTATGGCTACACCTTC.

This clone has just a few counts. This chain joins TRBV6-5 and TRBJ2-7; the D gene is possibly TRBD2 (6 bases). This CDR3 region has 16 residues. The ends were cut back, 4 bases at V and 4 bases at J, with 20 bases in the middle. Germline V gives CDR1 MNHEY, CDR2 SVGAGI. Here the CDR3 DNA reads TGTGCCAGCAGTTCCGGGACTCCTCGTACAAAATACGAGCAGTACTTC. Amino acids: CASSSGTPRTKYEQYF.

The chain is built from TRBV9 and TRBJ1-1, with 9 bases matching TRBD1. J lost 1 base, V lost 2 bases, and 0 bases had no gene match. Germline V gives CDR1 SGDLS, CDR2 YYNGEE. This CDR3 is built from 14 residues. The CDR3 nucleotides are TGTGCCAGCAGCGTGACAGGGGGGAACACTGAAGCTTTCTTT. This codes for CASSVTGGNTEAFF.

The genes are TRBV9 and TRBJ2-3; 8 bases line up with TRBD2. The CDR3 length is 18 residues. Germline trimming cut 0 bases from V and 4 bases from J; bases unmatched to any gene: 13. CDR1 is SGDLS and CDR2 is YYNGEE in the germline V gene. The CDR3 sequence: CASSVEVASGRRADTQYF. CDR3 sequence (DNA): TGTGCCAGCAGCGTAGAAGTGGCCAGCGGGAGACGCGCAGATACGCAGTATTTT.

This clone occurred once. The chain joins TRBV6-5 to TRBJ2-2, with 8 bases aligning to TRBD1. The ends lost 6 bases at V and 0 bases at J; junction bases unmatched: 3. The germline V gene encodes CDR1 MNHEY and CDR2 SVGAGI. There are 15 residues in the CDR3. In DNA, the CDR3 is TGTGCCAGCAGACCACAGGGGGCGAACACCGGGGAGCTGTTTTTT. Translated, it gives CASRPQGANTGELFF.